Presented here are 20 T cell receptor beta chains from one specimen sequenced in a study of spatial heterogeneity in lung cancer. TCRdb independently ran MiXCR on the 5' RACE reads; one entry per CDR3 protein. The data show 60,000 to 75,000 distinct CDR3 sequences, with about 6.3% seen just once and about 15% held by the top ten. Time point denoted: sample taken at primary tumor resection. The sample in question was PBMCs, obtained at surgery. The receptors come from a female donor with early-stage non-small cell lung cancer.

This clonotype was counted a few times. The CDR3 reads CASSVDPAGGETEAFF. CDR3 sequence (DNA): TGTGCCAGCAGCGTAGATCCGGCAGGGGGTGAAACTGAAGCTTTCTTT. The chain combines TRBV9 with TRBJ1-1, with 7 bases identical to TRBD1. J lost 5 bases, V lost 0 bases, and 10 bases had no gene match. This CDR3 spans 16 amino acids. Germline assignment: CDR1 SGDLS and CDR2 YYNGEE.

This clonotype was picked up many times. The chain is built from TRBV28 and TRBJ1-5, with D maybe TRBD1 (5 bases). Trimming took 7 bases from V and 3 from J, leaving 13 bases between them. Germline V gene lookup returns CDR1 MDHEN and CDR2 SYDVKM. The CDR3 runs 14 residues. CDR3 sequence (DNA): TGTGCCAGCACCCCTTCCGGGGCCAATCAGCCCCAGCATTTT. As protein: CASTPSGANQPQHF.

This rearrangement joins TRBV5-1 to TRBJ2-5; TRBD2 agrees at 13 bases. From germline, CDR1 is SGHRS and CDR2 YFSETQ. The V gene end was trimmed by 5 bases and the J gene end by 5 bases; junction bases not matched to a gene: 6. This CDR3 region has 15 residues. For the CDR3, the DNA is TGCGCCAGCAGGGATGGGACTAGCGGGGCGGAGACCCAGTACTTC. It yields the protein CASRDGTSGAETQYF. The whole variable domain, filled in from reference TRBV5-1 and TRBJ2-5, reads KAGVTQTPRYLIKTRGQQVTLSCSPISGHRSVSWYQQTPGQGLQFLFEYFSETQRNKGNFPGRFSGRQFSNSRSEMNVSTLELGDSALYLCASRDGTSGAETQYFGPGTRLLVL.

This clonotype was seen at least ten times. This chain connects TRBV10-3 to TRBJ2-3; 9 positions match TRBD1. Germline loops: CDR1 ENHRY, CDR2 SYGVKD. This CDR3 has 17 residues. Germline trimming cut 4 bases from V and 1 base from J; bases unmatched to any gene: 9. CDR3 DNA: TGTGCCATCAGTGGCGGGGGACAGGGACAAGGCACAGATACGCAGTATTTT. Its translation is CAISGGGQGQGTDTQYF.

This clonotype has ten or more counts. V and J are TRBV28 and TRBJ2-7; possibly TRBD2 for D (5 bases). CDR3 length: 13 amino acids. V was clipped by 2 bases and J by 7 bases, with 12 bases between them. The germline CDR1 and CDR2 sequences are MDHEN and SYDVKM. The CDR3 bases are TGTGCCAGCAGTTTACAGGACCCGGGGGAGCAGTACTTC. Its protein is CASSLQDPGEQYF.

This clonotype was detected ten times or more. CDR3 sequence (DNA): TGCAGTGCCTGGTGGAGGGCGGGGGTAGAGACCCAGTACTTC. Its protein product is CSAWWRAGVETQYF. V is TRBV20-1 and J is TRBJ2-5; 7 bases fit TRBD2. The germline V gene has CDR1 DFQATT and CDR2 SNEGSKA (reference sequence). With 6 bases clipped from V and 4 bases from J, the junction kept 11 bases outside the gene matches. This CDR3 is 14 amino acids long.

This clonotype has more than one count but fewer than ten. V usage is TRBV12-3 or TRBV12-4 and J usage is TRBJ1-1; 10 nucleotides agree with TRBD1. After removal of 5 bases from V and 4 bases from J, the junction contained 13 bases not matched to a gene. The CDR3 totals 17 residues. The CDR3 loop reads CASSGTGAPEWVTEAFF. DNA of the CDR3: TGTGCCAGCAGTGGGACAGGGGCTCCGGAGTGGGTCACTGAAGCTTTCTTT.

The sample holds a few counts of this clonotype. This chain connects TRBV5-1 to TRBJ2-7; 12 bases fit TRBD2. Trimming cost V 4 bases and J 0 bases; bases outside gene matches: 5. The germline V gene has CDR1 SGHRS and CDR2 YFSETQ. The CDR3 contains 16 residues. The CDR3 nucleotides are TGCGCCAGCAGCCCGGCGACTAGCGGGAGCTCCTACGAGCAGTACTTC. Translated, it gives CASSPATSGSSYEQYF.

This clonotype was detected many times. V usage is TRBV20-1 and J usage is TRBJ2-3; 7 bases are a match to TRBD2. CDR1 and CDR2 from the germline V gene are DFQATT and SNEGSKA (reference sequence). The V gene end was trimmed by 3 bases and the J gene end by 3 bases; junction bases not matched to a gene: 6. CDR3 size: 14 residues. The CDR3 reads CSASRLAVTDTQYF. The CDR3 coding sequence is TGCAGTGCTAGTCGGCTAGCGGTTACAGATACGCAGTATTTT.

CDR3 in DNA: TGTGCCAGCAGGCTCGGTGGGCCAGACGAGCAGTACTTC. As protein: CASRLGGPDEQYF. V usage is TRBV6-5 and J usage is TRBJ2-7; D gene uncertain. The CDR3 spans 13 residues. Trimming removed 6 bases from V and 5 bases from J, with 14 bases in between. Germline CDR1 is MNHEY and CDR2 is SVGAGI.

At least ten counts were recorded for this clonotype. The chain employs TRBV2 and TRBJ2-5; 15 bases match TRBD2. CDR1 and CDR2 from the germline V gene are SNHLY and FYNNEI. The CDR3 contains 16 residues. The trim removed 6 bases at V and 1 base at J, leaving 3 bases unmatched. CDR3 DNA: TGTGCCAGCAGGATGGGACTAGCGGGGGGCCAAGAGACCCAGTACTTC. The encoded protein is CASRMGLAGGQETQYF.

The chain carries TRBV12-3 or TRBV12-4 and TRBJ1-3; no clear D. V shed 8 bases and J shed 0 bases, with 5 bases lying between them. The CDR3 is 12 residues long. The CDR3: CASQSSGNTIYF. As DNA, the CDR3 is TGTGCCAGCCAGAGCTCTGGAAACACCATATATTTT.

This clonotype was counted many times. J is TRBJ2-5 and V is TRBV5-1; maybe TRBD1 (5 bases). V lost 7 bases and J lost 1, with 17 bases in between. The CDR3 sequence is 15 residues long. Germline V gives CDR1 SGHRS, CDR2 YFSETQ. DNA for the CDR3: TGCGCCAGCCAATTGAACGCAGGGTCCCAAGAGACCCAGTACTTC. Amino acid sequence: CASQLNAGSQETQYF. The entire variable domain, with the rest obtained from reference TRBV5-1 and TRBJ2-5, is as follows: KAGVTQTPRYLIKTRGQQVTLSCSPISGHRSVSWYQQTPGQGLQFLFEYFSETQRNKGNFPGRFSGRQFSNSRSEMNVSTLELGDSALYLCASQLNAGSQETQYFGPGTRLLVL.

V usage is TRBV13 and J usage is TRBJ1-6; 7 nucleotides match TRBD1. Germline CDR1 PRHDT, CDR2 FYEKMQ (reference sequence). V shed 5 bases, J shed 2 bases, and the junction held 3 bases outside the gene matches. The CDR3 runs 15 residues. The CDR3 region is CASSAGTAYNSPLHF. As DNA, the CDR3 is TGTGCCAGCAGCGCCGGGACAGCCTATAATTCACCCCTCCACTTT. Combining the CDR3 with reference TRBV13 and TRBJ1-6 gives the whole variable domain AAGVIQSPRHLIKEKRETATLKCYPIPRHDTVYWYQQGPGQDPQFLISFYEKMQSDKGSIPDRFSAQQFSDYHSELNMSSLELGDSALYFCASSAGTAYNSPLHFGNGTRLTVT.

The table lists this clonotype with many counts. CDR3 nucleotides: TGTGCCAGCAGCGGGGGGGCCTGGGAGACCCAGTACTTC. It translates to CASSGGAWETQYF. V usage is TRBV9 and J usage is TRBJ2-5; D might be TRBD1 or TRBD2, each matching 6 bases. With 3 bases removed from V and 5 bases from J, the gap between germline ends came to 11 bases. The V gene's germline CDR1 is SGDLS and CDR2 YYNGEE. The length of the CDR3 is 13 residues.

This rearrangement joins TRBV23-1 to TRBJ1-4, with 9 bases that match TRBD1. TRBV23-1 is an ORF for which the function is uncertain. The CDR3 contains 17 residues. Germline trimming cut 0 bases from V and 0 bases from J; bases unmatched to any gene: 2. The CDR3 region is CASSQSRQGATNEKLFF. The CDR3 DNA reads TGCGCCAGCAGTCAATCGAGACAGGGGGCAACTAATGAAAAACTGTTTTTT.

The chain recombines TRBV9 with TRBJ1-1, with D uncertain. V was cut by 4 bases and J by 2 bases, with 15 bases left in between. This CDR3 spans 15 amino acids. Looked up from germline, CDR1 is SGDLS and CDR2 is YYNGEE. CDR3 sequence reads: CASSPSPAPNTEAFF. Here the CDR3 DNA reads TGTGCCAGCAGCCCGTCCCCAGCCCCTAACACTGAAGCTTTCTTT.

This clonotype was seen at least ten times. The rearrangement joins TRBV20-1 to TRBJ2-7; 9 nucleotides line up with TRBD2. The germline gives CDR1 DFQATT, CDR2 SNEGSKA (reference sequence). The V gene end was trimmed by 5 bases and the J gene end by 0 bases; junction bases not matched to a gene: 5. The CDR3 extends over 14 amino acids. This CDR3 is CSAESSGSSYEQYF. CDR3 bases: TGCAGTGCTGAAAGTAGCGGGAGCTCCTACGAGCAGTACTTC.

This clonotype was recorded at least ten times. The genes are TRBV29-1 and TRBJ2-7, with TRBD1 identical over 8 bases. Germline CDR1 and CDR2: SQVTM and ANQGSEA. The CDR3 contains 12 residues. J lost 3 bases, V lost 7 bases, and 5 bases had no gene match. CDR3 sequence reads: CSGGQGIYEQYF. Here the CDR3 DNA reads TGCAGCGGAGGACAGGGCATCTACGAGCAGTACTTC.

Comments on this clonotype: Since no conserved phenylalanine or tryptophan closes the CDR3, a read error is the likely cause. The chain uses TRBV7-2 and TRBJ2-4; possible D gene TRBD2, 7 bases. Per the germline V gene, CDR1 is SGHTA and CDR2 is FQGNSA. The CDR3 is made up of 16 amino acids. Trimming left V 5 bases short and J 0 bases short, with 14 bases between. CDR3 residues: CASSPGGGRAKNIQYL. CDR3 coding DNA: TGTGCCAGCAGCCCTGGCGGGGGCAGAGCCAAAAACATTCAGTACCTC.